This T cell receptor beta chain stems from a study of T cells in Graves' hyperthyroidism and ophthalmopathy. Notes on the study in general: Blood also contained most expanded thyroid clonotypes above 0.001.

This clonotype came up many times. What it binds is unknown. The germline gives CDR1 SGHTA, CDR2 FQGNSA. The V segment lost 1 base and the J segment 6 bases; nucleotides outside the gene matches: 6. The CDR3 has 15 amino acids. The investigators amplified TCR beta CDR3 regions from RNA transcripts. The HTBI primer set drove a first-round RT-PCR of the TCR CDR3. Via MiXCR, TCRdb re-called the multiplex PCR reads, giving one row per CDR3 protein. The table records hundreds of thousands of distinct CDR3 sequences, approximately 14% of them present only once. The chain combines TRBV7-2 with TRBJ2-7; 10 nucleotides agree with TRBD2. This clonotype was obtained from a woman aged 25-40 years with Graves' hyperthyroidism that later progressed to Graves' ophthalmopathy. The sequencing input was blood. CDR3 coding DNA: TGTGCCAGCAGCTTAGGTAGCGGGAGGACTTCCGAGCAGTACTTC. As protein: CASSLGSGRTSEQYF.